This TCR beta chain was sequenced for a study of cytomegalovirus exposure and HLA in healthy donors. Whole-study context: A prior study identified 110 million or so unique TCR beta sequences from roughly 180 million T cells. Findings of the study overall: A list of 150 or so TCR beta chains associated with cytomegalovirus was given. Indistinguishable V segments such as TRBV6-2 and TRBV6-3 were excluded. Researchers reported in a later analysis that a missense DCLRE1C variant was tied to TCR beta V- and J-gene trimming.

Regarding this clone: The target antigen is unknown.

The V and J ends lost 10 bases and 4 bases, in that order; junction bases with no gene match: 10. This CDR3 has 15 residues. Germline lookup yields CDR1 MNHNS and CDR2 SASEGT. PCR was performed using 60 Vbeta and 13 Jbeta primers. Sequencing used immunoSEQ multiplex PCR; TCRdb keeps in-frame clones, though not all of them. Of under 120,000 clones in the sample, 79% are singletons; the top ten hold 3.1%. V usage is TRBV6-1 and J usage is TRBJ1-4; 9 nucleotides line up with TRBD1. This TCR derives from a woman between 40 and 55 years old in good health and CMV-seronegative. The sequencing input was PBMCs. CDR3 DNA: TGTGCCACCCTTCCCGGGACAGGGTTTAATGAAAAACTGTTTTTT. It translates to CATLPGTGFNEKLFF.